Sequencing of this TCR beta chain was carried out in a study of T cell responses to AZD1222 COVID-19 vaccine. Across the whole study: Samples with a second dose at about 4 or about 12 weeks were pooled together.

This clone was counted once. Repertoires were generated with immunoSEQ multiplex PCR, while TCRdb's copy carries only in-frame clones and drops some. The data hold fewer than 250,000 clones, with roughly 92% observed a single time. The CDR3 is 12 residues long. V shed 1 base and J shed 13 bases, with 10 bases lying between them. Germline assignment: CDR1 SEHNR and CDR2 FQNEAQ (reference sequence). The genes are TRBV7-9 and TRBJ1-4, with no clear D. The TCR comes from an adult in good health. Source: peripheral blood, taken on day 0 of AZD1222 vaccination. DNA of the CDR3: TGTGCCAGCAGCTTAGAACGAGGCCGACTGTTTTTT. Amino acids: CASSLERGRLFF.